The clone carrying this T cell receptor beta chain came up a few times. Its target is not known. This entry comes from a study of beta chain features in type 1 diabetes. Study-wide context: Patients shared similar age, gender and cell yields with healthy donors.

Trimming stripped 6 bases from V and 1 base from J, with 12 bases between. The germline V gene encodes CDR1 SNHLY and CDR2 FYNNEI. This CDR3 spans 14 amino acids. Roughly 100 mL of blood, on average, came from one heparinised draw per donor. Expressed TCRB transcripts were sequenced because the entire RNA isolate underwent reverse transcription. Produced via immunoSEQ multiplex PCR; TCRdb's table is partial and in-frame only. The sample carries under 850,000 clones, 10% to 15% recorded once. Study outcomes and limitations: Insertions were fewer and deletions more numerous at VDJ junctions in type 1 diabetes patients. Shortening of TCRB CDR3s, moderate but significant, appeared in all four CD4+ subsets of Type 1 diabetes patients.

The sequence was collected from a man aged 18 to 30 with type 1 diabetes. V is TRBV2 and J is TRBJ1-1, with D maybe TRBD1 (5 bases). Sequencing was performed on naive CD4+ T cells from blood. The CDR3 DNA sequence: TGTGCCAGCAGCCTTCTGAGGGGGAACACTGAAGCTTTCTTT. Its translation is CASSLLRGNTEAFF.